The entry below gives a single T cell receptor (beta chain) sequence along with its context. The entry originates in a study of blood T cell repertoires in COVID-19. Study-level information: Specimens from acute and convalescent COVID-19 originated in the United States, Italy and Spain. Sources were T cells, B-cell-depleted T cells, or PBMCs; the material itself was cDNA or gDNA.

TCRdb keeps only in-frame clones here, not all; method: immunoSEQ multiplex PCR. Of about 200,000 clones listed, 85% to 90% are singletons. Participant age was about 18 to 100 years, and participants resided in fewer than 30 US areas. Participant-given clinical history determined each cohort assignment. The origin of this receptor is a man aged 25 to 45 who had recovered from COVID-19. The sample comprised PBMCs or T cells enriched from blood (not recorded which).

CDR3 DNA sequence: TGTGCCAGCAGCTTTGGACAGGGTAGATCCTACGAGCAGTACTTC. Translation gives CASSFGQGRSYEQYF. The chain carries TRBV7-9 and TRBJ2-7; TRBD1 matches at 8 bases. Germline CDR1 SEHNR, CDR2 FQNEAQ (reference sequence). V lost 3 bases and J lost 1; bases outside the gene matches: 5. The CDR3 is 15 amino acids.